This TCR beta chain was recovered during a study of chemoradiotherapy in HPV16-positive cancers. Turning to the study itself: Functional T-cell assays on a couple of HPV16-positive patients' cells defined candidate HPV-specific clones and common TCR motifs.

Study-wide results and caveats: In HPV16-positive patients, HPV-responsive T-cell expansion tracked better recurrence-free survival.

On this clone itself: Its antigen is still unknown.

Over chemoradiotherapy, repertoires were sampled more than once. V was pared by 6 bases and J by 4 bases, with 6 bases of the junction left unmatched. The germline V gene encodes CDR1 SQVTM and CDR2 ANQGSEA. This CDR3 comprises 14 residues. Only in-frame clones appear in the TCRdb table, and some are missing; sequencing was by immunoSEQ multiplex PCR. The sample shows under 7,500 clones, around 85% of them seen only once. The receptor was derived from a human donor with HPV-associated anogenital cancer. This specimen consisted of tumor tissue, obtained from a patient who underwent chemoradiotherapy. V usage is TRBV29-1 and J usage is TRBJ1-4; the match to TRBD1 covers 9 bases. The CDR3 DNA reads as TGCAGCGTGGACGGGGGACAGGGTAATGAAAAACTGTTTTTT. This gives the protein CSVDGGQGNEKLFF.